What follows are 11 T cell receptor beta chains derived from one specimen sequenced in a study of T cells after yellow fever vaccination (dated by TCRdb to the late 2010s). Interpreted using the paper, the treatment or condition label stands for: live attenuated yellow fever vaccine strain. Receptors were amplified or captured by 5' RACE. Reads for this sample came from an Illumina NovaSeq 6000. The raw public data were reprocessed by TCRdb itself: fastp quality trimming at Q25, MiXCR clonotype calling, in-frame beta chains only. Each entry is one CDR3 protein sequence, shown with its most common DNA and genes. The sample includes fewer than 400,000 distinct CDR3 sequences, with roughly a tenth observed a single time. 3% to 4% of the sample is in the top ten clones. Sequencing used CD4+ T cells sorted from PBMCs, obtained 45 days after the yellow fever booster vaccination. The receptors here all came from a man aged 18 to 29 who received the YFV17D yellow fever vaccine.

The gene calls are TRBV7-3 and TRBJ2-3; TRBD2 agrees at 9 bases. The germline CDR1 and CDR2 sequences are SGHTA and FQGTGA. The CDR3 extends over 15 amino acids. The V and J ends lost 1 base and 5 bases, in that order; junction bases with no gene match: 4. The CDR3 nucleotides are TGTGCCAGCAGCTTAAGGCGGGGGGGCATAGATACGCAGTATTTT. Translation gives CASSLRRGGIDTQYF.

This clonotype came up once. The chain recombines TRBV6-5 with TRBJ1-5; the match to TRBD1 covers 9 bases. CDR3 length equals 13 residues. Germline values: CDR1 MNHEY, CDR2 SVGAGI. Germline trimming cut 8 bases from V and 1 base from J; bases unmatched to any gene: 0. Written as DNA, the CDR3 is TGTGCCAGCGGGACAGGGAGCAATCAGCCCCAGCATTTT. Translation gives CASGTGSNQPQHF.

The chain employs TRBV6-6 and TRBJ1-5; tentatively, D is TRBD1 (6 bases). Germline CDR1 reads MNHNY; CDR2 reads SVGAGI (reference sequence). Trimming removed 2 bases at V and 6 bases at J, with 17 bases between. CDR3 length: 16 amino acids. CDR3 DNA sequence: TGTGCCAGCAGTTACGGGGGGGGCAGGGGAGGTCAGCCCCAGCATTTT. This codes for CASSYGGGRGGQPQHF.

J is TRBJ2-4 and V is TRBV3-1, with 12 nucleotides matching TRBD2. V gave up 0 bases and J gave up 11 bases; unmatched junction bases: 11. Per the germline V gene, CDR1 is LGHDT and CDR2 is YNNKEL (reference sequence). The CDR3 loop spans 17 amino acids. Here the CDR3 DNA reads TGTGCCAGCAGCCAAGATGCGTCTAGCGGGGGGGCTGTGGTTCAGTACTTC. Translation: CASSQDASSGGAVVQYF.

This clonotype was detected only a few times. CDR3 residues: CASGEGTDTQYF. The CDR3 DNA is TGTGCCAGCGGGGAGGGGACAGATACGCAGTATTTT. The chain recombines TRBV28 with TRBJ2-3; 7 bases match TRBD2. With 8 bases clipped from V and 3 bases from J, the junction kept 2 bases outside the gene matches. Germline assignment: CDR1 MDHEN and CDR2 SYDVKM. This CDR3 is 12 amino acids long.

This clonotype occurred many times. J is TRBJ1-2 and V is TRBV4-3; D unclear. Germline CDR1 is LGHNA and CDR2 is YSLEER. The CDR3 has 14 amino acids. Trimming shortened V by 0 bases and J by 2 bases, and 7 bases separated the two germline ends. Here the CDR3 reads CASSQDMANYGYTF. CDR3 DNA: TGCGCCAGCAGCCAAGATATGGCCAACTATGGCTACACCTTC.

J is TRBJ2-3 and V is TRBV25-1; 10 bases are shared with TRBD2. The CDR3 contains 16 residues. Trimming took 6 bases from V and 0 from J; bases not matched to a gene: 6. Germline values: CDR1 MGHDK, CDR2 SYGVNS. The CDR3 DNA is TGTGCCAGCAGCTCGGGACTAGCGAAAAGCACAGATACGCAGTATTTT. Translating it yields CASSSGLAKSTDTQYF. The variable domain in full, completed from reference TRBV25-1 and TRBJ2-3, reads EADIYQTPRYLVIGTGKKITLECSQTMGHDKMYWYQQDPGMELHLIHYSYGVNSTEKGDLSSESTVSRIRTEHFPLTLESARPSHTSQYLCASSSGLAKSTDTQYFGPGTRLTVL.

This clonotype appeared many times. The chain uses TRBV29-1 and TRBJ2-5, with 7 bases identical to TRBD1. The CDR3 sequence is 12 residues long. Germline loops: CDR1 SQVTM, CDR2 ANQGSEA. The V and J ends lost 7 bases and 4 bases, in that order; junction bases with no gene match: 6. The CDR3 DNA reads as TGCAGCGCAAAGCGACAGGGAGAGACCCAGTACTTC. Its protein product is CSAKRQGETQYF.

The sample holds a few counts of this clonotype. The chain joins TRBV18 to TRBJ2-3, with D possibly matching TRBD2 (5 bases). Trimming took 5 bases from V and 2 from J, leaving 14 bases between them. Germline assignment: CDR1 KGHSH and CDR2 LQKENI. The length of the CDR3 is 15 residues. The CDR3 protein is CASSSRRENTDTQYF. In DNA form, the CDR3 reads TGTGCCAGCTCAAGTCGCCGGGAAAACACAGATACGCAGTATTTT.

There are a few counts of this clonotype. This sequence joins TRBV27 and TRBJ2-1; the match to TRBD2 covers 11 bases. Germline trimming cut 3 bases from V and 7 bases from J; bases unmatched to any gene: 5. Germline-derived CDR1 and CDR2 are MNHEY and SMNVEV (reference sequence). This CDR3 region has 15 residues. The CDR3 DNA reads as TGTGCCAGCAGTTTTCTAGCGGGGGGTAGAAATGAGCAGTTCTTC. This sequence encodes CASSFLAGGRNEQFF.

V gene TRBV20-1 combines with J gene TRBJ2-4, with 7 bases aligning to TRBD1. The germline CDR1 and CDR2 sequences are DFQATT and SNEGSKA (reference sequence). With V trimmed by 6 bases and J by 1 base, 9 bases remained unmatched. CDR3 length equals 15 residues. CDR3 sequence reads: CSAESVQGAKNIQYF. DNA for the CDR3: TGCAGTGCCGAGTCGGTACAGGGGGCCAAAAACATTCAGTACTTC.